This T cell receptor (beta chain) was found in a study of T cell repertoires in cytomegalovirus infection. The wider study: It was the public TCR beta signatures that indicated both CMV infection and matching HLA type.

One entry per CDR3 protein, called by TCRdb with MiXCR from the reads. This sample has 560,000 or so distinct CDR3 sequences; approximately 16% occur once, and the top ten carry 20% to 30%. Germline CDR1 is SGHTA and CDR2 is FQGTGA. The CDR3 is 14 amino acids. The ends were cut back, 5 bases at V and 3 bases at J, with 11 bases in the middle. A remark on this clonotype: A read error is possible here, since a much larger clone lies one base away.

The sequence was collected from a human donor in good health (CMV status not recorded). Some clones in this sample may be carry-over from other donors' samples. V and J are TRBV7-3 and TRBJ1-5; a possible D gene is TRBD1 (5 bases). The specimen sequenced was CD8+ T cells from PBMCs. As DNA, the CDR3 is TGTGCCAGCAGCGAAATAGGGGACAATCAGCCCCAGCATTTT. This sequence encodes CASSEIGDNQPQHF.